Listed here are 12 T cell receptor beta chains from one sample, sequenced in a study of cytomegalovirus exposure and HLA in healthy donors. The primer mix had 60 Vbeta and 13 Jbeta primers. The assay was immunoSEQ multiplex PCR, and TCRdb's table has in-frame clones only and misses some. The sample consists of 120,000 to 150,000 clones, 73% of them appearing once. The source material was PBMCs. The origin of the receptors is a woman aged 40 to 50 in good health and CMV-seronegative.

The CDR3 sequence is CASTQGHLAKNIQYF. CDR3 nucleotides: TGTGCCAGCACCCAGGGACACCTAGCCAAAAACATTCAGTACTTC. The chain links TRBV2 to TRBJ2-4, with D perhaps matching TRBD1 (6 bases). The CDR3 totals 15 residues. V was cut by 7 bases and J by 0 bases, with 13 bases left in between. Per the germline V gene, CDR1 is SNHLY and CDR2 is FYNNEI.

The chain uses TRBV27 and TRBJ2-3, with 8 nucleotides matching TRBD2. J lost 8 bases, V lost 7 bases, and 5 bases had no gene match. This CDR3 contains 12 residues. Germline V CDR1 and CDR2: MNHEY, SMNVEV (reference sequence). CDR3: CASIMAGGTQYF. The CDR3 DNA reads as TGTGCCAGCATTATGGCGGGGGGTACGCAGTATTTT.

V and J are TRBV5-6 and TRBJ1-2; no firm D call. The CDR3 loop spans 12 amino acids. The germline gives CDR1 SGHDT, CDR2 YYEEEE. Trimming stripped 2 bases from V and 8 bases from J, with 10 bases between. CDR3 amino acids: CASSLWTQGYTF. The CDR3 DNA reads TGTGCCAGCAGCTTATGGACTCAGGGCTACACCTTC.

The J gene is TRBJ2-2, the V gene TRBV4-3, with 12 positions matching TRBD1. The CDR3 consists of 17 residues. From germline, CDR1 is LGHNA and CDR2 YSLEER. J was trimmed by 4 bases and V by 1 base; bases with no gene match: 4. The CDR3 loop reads CASSQGGTGGITGELFF. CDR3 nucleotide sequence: TGCGCCAGCAGCCAAGGTGGGACAGGGGGCATCACCGGGGAGCTGTTTTTT.

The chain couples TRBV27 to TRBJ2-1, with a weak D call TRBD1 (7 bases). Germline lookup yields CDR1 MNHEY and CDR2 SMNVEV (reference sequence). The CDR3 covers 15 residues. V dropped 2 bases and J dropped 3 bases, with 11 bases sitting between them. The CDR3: CASSLGQGGYNEQFF. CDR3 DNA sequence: TGTGCCAGCAGTTTAGGGCAGGGGGGCTACAATGAGCAGTTCTTC.

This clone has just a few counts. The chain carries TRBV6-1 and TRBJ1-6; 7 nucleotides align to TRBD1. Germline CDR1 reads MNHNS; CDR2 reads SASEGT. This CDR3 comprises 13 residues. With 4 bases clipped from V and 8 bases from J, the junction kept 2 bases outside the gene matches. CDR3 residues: CASSAGTDSPLHF. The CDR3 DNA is TGTGCCAGCAGTGCGGGGACAGATTCACCCCTCCACTTT.

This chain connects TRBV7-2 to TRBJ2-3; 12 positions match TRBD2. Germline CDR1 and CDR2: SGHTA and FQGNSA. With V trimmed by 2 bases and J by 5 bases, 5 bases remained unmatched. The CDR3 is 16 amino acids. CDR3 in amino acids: CASSLSSGGAGDTQYF. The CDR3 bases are TGTGCCAGCAGCTTATCTAGCGGGGGGGCTGGAGATACGCAGTATTTT.

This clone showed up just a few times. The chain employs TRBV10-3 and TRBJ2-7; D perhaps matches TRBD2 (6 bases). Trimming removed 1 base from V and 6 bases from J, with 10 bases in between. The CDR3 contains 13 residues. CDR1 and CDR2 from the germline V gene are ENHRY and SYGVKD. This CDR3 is CAISELGLSEQYV. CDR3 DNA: TGTGCCATCAGTGAGTTGGGACTGTCCGAGCAGTACGTC.

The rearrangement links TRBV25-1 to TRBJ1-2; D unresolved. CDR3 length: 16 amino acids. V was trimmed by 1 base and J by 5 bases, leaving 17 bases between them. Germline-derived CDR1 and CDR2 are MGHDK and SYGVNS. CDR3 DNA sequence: TGTGCCAGCAGTGAATCTGGGAGTCGGGGAGTGTATGGCTACACCTTC. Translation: CASSESGSRGVYGYTF.

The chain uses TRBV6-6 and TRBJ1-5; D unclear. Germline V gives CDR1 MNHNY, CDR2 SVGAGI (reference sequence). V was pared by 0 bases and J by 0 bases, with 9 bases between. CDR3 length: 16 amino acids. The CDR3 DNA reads TGTGCCAGCAGTTACTCGAAGGGAGGTAGCAATCAGCCCCAGCATTTT. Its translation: CASSYSKGGSNQPQHF.

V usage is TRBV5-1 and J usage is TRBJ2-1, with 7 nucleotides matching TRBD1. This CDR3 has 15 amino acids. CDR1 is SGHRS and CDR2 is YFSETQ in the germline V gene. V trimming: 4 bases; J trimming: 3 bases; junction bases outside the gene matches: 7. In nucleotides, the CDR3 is TGCGCCAGCAGCGCGACAGGGCATGTCTACAATGAGCAGTTCTTC. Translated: CASSATGHVYNEQFF.

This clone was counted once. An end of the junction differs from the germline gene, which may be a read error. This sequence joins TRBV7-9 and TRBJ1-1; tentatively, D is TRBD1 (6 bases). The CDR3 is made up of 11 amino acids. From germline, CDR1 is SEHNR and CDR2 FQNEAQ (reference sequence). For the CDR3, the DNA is TGTTCCAGCAGACTCCAGGGGCGCGCTTTCTTT. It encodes CSSRLQGRAFF. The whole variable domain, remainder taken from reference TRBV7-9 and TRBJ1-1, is DTGVSQNPRHKITKRGQNVTFRCDPISEHNRLYWYRQTLGQGPEFLTYFQNEAQLEKSRLLSDRFSAERPKGSFSTLEIQRTEQGDSAMYLCSSRLQGRAFFGQGTRLTVV.